The 32 T cell receptor beta chains below all came from one sample that was sequenced in a study of PD-L1 blockade in urothelial cancer. Indicated time point: pretreatment peripheral blood. Clones were sequenced by immunoSEQ multiplex PCR, and TCRdb holds only the in-frame ones, with some missing. The data show over 75,000 clones, around 85% seen once. Here the sequenced sample was PBMCs, taken around atezolizumab (anti-PD-L1) treatment. The receptors originated from a man aged 55-75 years with urothelial cancer.

J is TRBJ1-1 and V is TRBV11-2; possible D gene TRBD1, 5 bases. This CDR3 spans 15 amino acids. Germline V lookup: CDR1 SGHAT, CDR2 FQNNGV. V lost 5 bases to trimming and J lost 10 bases, with 23 bases between them. CDR3 loop: CASSTGVGGGERAFF. CDR3 in DNA: TGTGCCAGCAGCACGGGGGTCGGGGGTGGAGAACGAGCTTTCTTT.

This chain joins TRBV2 and TRBJ1-1, with D unclear. CDR3 length: 13 residues. V lost 7 bases and J 0 bases, leaving 9 bases between the germline ends. Germline-derived CDR1 and CDR2 are SNHLY and FYNNEI. The CDR3 DNA follows: TGTGCCAGCAATGTCGGGATGAACACTGAAGCTTTCTTT. Translating it yields CASNVGMNTEAFF.

This chain uses TRBV9 with TRBJ2-1; the match to TRBD2 covers 10 bases. Germline V CDR1 and CDR2: SGDLS, YYNGEE. The CDR3 contains 18 residues. Trimming at V came to 0 bases and at J to 5 bases, leaving 11 bases not matched to a gene. CDR3 coding DNA: TGTGCCAGCAGCGTAGCTGGAGCTAGCGGGAGCGGGCACAATGAGCAGTTCTTC. Amino acid sequence: CASSVAGASGSGHNEQFF.

This chain connects TRBV7-2 to TRBJ1-2, with D tentatively TRBD1 (5 bases). This CDR3 has 14 amino acids. Germline lookup yields CDR1 SGHTA and CDR2 FQGNSA. Trimming left V 1 base short and J 5 bases short, with 11 bases between. This chain's CDR3 is CASSLVRQGYGYTF. Written as DNA, the CDR3 is TGTGCCAGCAGCTTAGTCCGGCAGGGATATGGCTACACCTTC.

The rearrangement uses TRBV27 and TRBJ2-7, with TRBD2 matching 10 bases. The CDR3 has 15 amino acids. V lost 4 bases, J lost 0 bases, and 3 bases stayed unmatched. The germline V gene has CDR1 MNHEY and CDR2 SMNVEV (reference sequence). The CDR3 region has the DNA TGTGCCAGCAGTTCCAGACTAGCGGGCTCCTACGAGCAGTACTTC. Translating gives CASSSRLAGSYEQYF.

J is TRBJ2-1 and V is TRBV9; TRBD2 matches at 8 bases. Germline CDR1 is SGDLS and CDR2 is YYNGEE. Trimming at V came to 0 bases and at J to 6 bases, leaving 11 bases not matched to a gene. This CDR3 has 17 residues. For the CDR3, the DNA is TGTGCCAGCAGCGTAGGAGTGAGCGGGAGCTTTTTCAATGAGCAGTTCTTC. It codes for CASSVGVSGSFFNEQFF. The whole variable domain, filled in from reference TRBV9 and TRBJ2-1, reads DSGVTQTPKHLITATGQRVTLRCSPRSGDLSVYWYQQSLDQGLQFLIQYYNGEERAKGNILERFSAQQFPDLHSELNLSSLELGDSALYFCASSVGVSGSFFNEQFFGPGTRLTVL.

The genes are TRBV9 and TRBJ2-4; 10 bases fit TRBD1. The germline CDR1 and CDR2 sequences are SGDLS and YYNGEE. V lost 2 bases and J lost 6; bases outside the gene matches: 2. This CDR3 is 14 amino acids long. CDR3 nucleotides: TGTGCCAGCAGCGTGGGACAGGGGTCAAACATTCAGTACTTC. Its translation is CASSVGQGSNIQYF.

The gene calls are TRBV15 and TRBJ1-5; 8 bases line up with TRBD1. The V and J ends lost 2 bases and 6 bases, in that order; junction bases with no gene match: 15. The CDR3 totals 18 residues. From germline, CDR1 is LNHNV and CDR2 YYDKDF (reference sequence). CDR3 amino acids: CATSRPGRTGGLGQPQHF. CDR3 nucleotides: TGTGCCACCAGCAGACCGGGCCGAACAGGGGGACTCGGTCAGCCCCAGCATTTT.

This chain uses TRBV19 with TRBJ1-1, with 7 positions matching TRBD1. V gave up 3 bases and J gave up 9 bases; unmatched junction bases: 13. The CDR3 loop spans 15 amino acids. Germline V gene lookup returns CDR1 LNHDA and CDR2 SQIVND (reference sequence). The CDR3 loop reads CASSIDRVGGEKAFF. The CDR3 nucleotides are TGTGCCAGTAGTATCGACAGGGTTGGCGGGGAAAAAGCTTTCTTT. The full variable domain, its missing parts supplied by reference TRBV19 and TRBJ1-1, is DGGITQSPKYLFRKEGQNVTLSCEQNLNHDAMYWYRQDPGQGLRLIYYSQIVNDFQKGDIAEGYSVSREKKESFPLTVTSAQKNPTAFYLCASSIDRVGGEKAFFGQGTRLTVV.

This chain links TRBV9 with TRBJ2-7; a weak D match, TRBD2 (5 bases). Germline V gives CDR1 SGDLS, CDR2 YYNGEE. The CDR3 covers 15 residues. V shed 4 bases and J shed 2 bases, with 16 bases lying between them. The CDR3 loop is CASSRQPGITYEQYF. The DNA of the CDR3 is TGTGCCAGCAGCCGGCAACCCGGGATCACCTACGAGCAGTACTTC.

The chain recombines TRBV19 with TRBJ1-1, with 10 nucleotides matching TRBD1. The CDR3 totals 16 residues. V shed 9 bases and J 0 bases; nucleotides not matched to a gene: 10. Looked up from germline, CDR1 is LNHDA and CDR2 is SQIVND (reference sequence). The CDR3 loop is CASTYDRGPLNTEAFF. CDR3 in DNA: TGTGCCAGCACCTACGACAGGGGGCCTTTGAACACTGAAGCTTTCTTT.

V and J are TRBV7-9 and TRBJ2-7; the match to TRBD2 covers 8 bases. This CDR3 has 15 residues. CDR1 SEHNR and CDR2 FQNEAQ come from the germline V gene (reference sequence). Germline trimming cut 5 bases from V and 5 bases from J; bases unmatched to any gene: 11. The CDR3 protein is CASSTLAGRPHEQYF. CDR3 nucleotide sequence: TGTGCCAGCAGCACCCTAGCGGGCCGGCCCCACGAGCAGTACTTC.

This clone was counted only a few times. The J gene is TRBJ2-1, the V gene TRBV29-1, with no clear D. Germline loops: CDR1 SQVTM, CDR2 ANQGSEA. This CDR3 is built from 11 residues. The germline V and J ends were trimmed by 4 bases and 6 bases, with 7 bases remaining between them. The CDR3 spells CSVGLRNEQFF. The CDR3 DNA reads TGCAGCGTTGGTCTGCGCAATGAGCAGTTCTTC.

The chain links TRBV19 to TRBJ2-5; a weak D match, TRBD1 (6 bases). Germline loops: CDR1 LNHDA, CDR2 SQIVND (reference sequence). This CDR3 contains 15 residues. The V gene lost 3 bases and the J gene lost 4 bases, with 15 bases spanning the gap. CDR3 sequence (DNA): TGTGCCAGTAGTATCCAACAGGGAAGGGGAGAGACCCAGTACTTC. Translated: CASSIQQGRGETQYF.

This clone appeared a single time. V is TRBV27 and J is TRBJ1-1; 12 bases agree with TRBD1. This CDR3 spans 16 amino acids. The V gene's germline CDR1 is MNHEY and CDR2 SMNVEV (reference sequence). Unmatched junction bases numbered 5, after V lost 5 bases and J lost 1 base. CDR3 in DNA: TGTGCCAGCAGTCCGGGACAGGGGGCCCCGAACACTGAAGCTTTCTTT. It yields the protein CASSPGQGAPNTEAFF.

The rearrangement links TRBV7-3 to TRBJ2-7; D is possibly TRBD2 (5 bases). Germline V gives CDR1 SGHTA, CDR2 FQGTGA. V gave up 4 bases and J gave up 1 base, with 11 bases separating them. The CDR3 is made up of 14 amino acids. The CDR3 DNA follows: TGTGCCAGCAGCTCGGGTACGGGATCCTACGAGCAGTACTTC. Translated, it gives CASSSGTGSYEQYF.

The chain joins TRBV6-5 to TRBJ2-7; 9 bases are a match to TRBD2. V gave up 7 bases and J gave up 2 bases; unmatched junction bases: 3. This CDR3 has 13 residues. The germline V gene has CDR1 MNHEY and CDR2 SVGAGI. The CDR3: CASTPSGTYEQYF. DNA for the CDR3: TGTGCCAGCACTCCTAGCGGGACCTACGAGCAGTACTTC.

J is TRBJ2-6 and V is TRBV10-2; D is unresolved. The CDR3 totals 16 residues. CDR1 is WSHSY, CDR2 SAAADI, per germline. The V and J ends lost 6 bases and 0 bases respectively, with 12 bases between them. This CDR3 reads CASRPVLASGANVLTF. The DNA of the CDR3 is TGCGCCAGCAGGCCCGTACTCGCCTCTGGGGCCAACGTCCTGACTTTC.

V and J are TRBV6-5 and TRBJ2-7; tentative D call: TRBD1 (6 bases). V lost 4 bases and J 6 bases, leaving 16 bases between the germline ends. Germline assignment: CDR1 MNHEY and CDR2 SVGAGI. This CDR3 is built from 14 residues. The DNA of the CDR3 is TGTGCCAGCAGTTCTGGGACATCCGAGGGCGAGCAGTACTTC. It specifies CASSSGTSEGEQYF.

The chain recombines TRBV9 with TRBJ1-3; no clear D. CDR3 length: 15 residues. Germline V gives CDR1 SGDLS, CDR2 YYNGEE. V was trimmed by 4 bases and J by 1 base, leaving 12 bases between them. CDR3 sequence reads: CASSSTPTSGNTIYF. The CDR3 nucleotides read TGTGCCAGCAGCTCCACCCCCACTTCTGGAAACACCATATATTTT.

This clone was seen more than once but under ten times. The rearrangement uses TRBV30 and TRBJ1-1, with D unresolved. The germline V gene encodes CDR1 GTSNPN and CDR2 SVGIG (reference sequence). This CDR3 comprises 14 residues. Trimming pared 0 bases from V and 0 bases from J, leaving 8 bases between. The CDR3 nucleotides read TGTGCCTGGAGTGTCGCAGGTTTGAACACTGAAGCTTTCTTT. It encodes CAWSVAGLNTEAFF.

This chain links TRBV18 with TRBJ2-1; TRBD2 is a possible D gene (5 bases). Trimming cost V 6 bases and J 8 bases, with 8 bases left between them. Looked up from germline, CDR1 is KGHSH and CDR2 is LQKENI. This CDR3 region has 11 residues. In DNA form, the CDR3 reads TGTGCCAGCTCGAAGGAGGATGAGCAGTTCTTC. It is translated as CASSKEDEQFF.

In DNA, the CDR3 is TGTGCCAGCAGCCCCACGACTAGCGGCTTGAGAACAGATACGCAGTATTTT. It encodes CASSPTTSGLRTDTQYF. V is TRBV7-8 and J is TRBJ2-3; 9 bases align to TRBD2. The CDR3 is 17 amino acids. J lost 3 bases, V lost 5 bases, and 12 bases had no gene match. CDR1 and CDR2 from the germline V gene are SGHVS and FQNEAQ.

The chain carries TRBV6-5 and TRBJ2-3, with D possibly matching TRBD2 (5 bases). The V gene's germline CDR1 is MNHEY and CDR2 SVGAGI. The CDR3 loop spans 15 amino acids. V lost 0 bases, J lost 4 bases, and 11 bases lay in between. Written as DNA, the CDR3 is TGTGCCAGCAGTTACTCTGAGGGATCGGCAGATACGCAGTATTTT. Translating it yields CASSYSEGSADTQYF.

This clone was counted between two and nine times. The CDR3 loop reads CAWRQVSGTEAFF. CDR3 DNA sequence: TGTGCCTGGAGACAGGTATCCGGCACTGAAGCTTTCTTT. The chain links TRBV30 to TRBJ1-1, with TRBD1 as a possible D gene (5 bases). CDR1 and CDR2 (germline): GTSNPN, SVGIG (reference sequence). This CDR3 has 13 residues. Trimming shortened V by 3 bases and J by 4 bases, and 12 bases separated the two germline ends.

The J gene is TRBJ2-7, the V gene TRBV6-1; 7 bases align to TRBD2. V lost 4 bases to trimming and J lost 0 bases; unmatched junction nucleotides: 12. Germline V gene sequence: CDR1 MNHNS, CDR2 SASEGT. The CDR3 has 17 amino acids. Here the CDR3 reads CASSGPYLAGVSYEQYF. In DNA form, the CDR3 reads TGTGCCAGCAGTGGCCCTTATTTGGCGGGGGTCTCCTACGAGCAGTACTTC.

The chain links TRBV28 to TRBJ1-5, with a weak D call TRBD1 (5 bases). This CDR3 comprises 12 residues. Germline-derived CDR1 and CDR2 are MDHEN and SYDVKM. V was shortened by 3 bases and J by 11 bases, with 11 bases between the two germline ends. The CDR3 DNA reads TGTGCCAGCAGTTTGGGACTGAAAGCCCAGCATTTT. This sequence encodes CASSLGLKAQHF.

The genes are TRBV1 and TRBJ1-3. TRBV1 is designated a pseudogene. The CDR3 covers 12 residues. CDR3 sequence (DNA): TGCACCAGGCCAGCGACGGGAAACACCATATATTTT. Its protein product is CTRPATGNTIYF.

The V call is TRBV27, the J call TRBJ2-7, with 10 positions matching TRBD1. The V and J ends lost 2 bases and 5 bases, in that order; junction bases with no gene match: 9. Per the germline V gene, CDR1 is MNHEY and CDR2 is SMNVEV (reference sequence). The CDR3 length is 16 residues. CDR3 bases: TGTGCCAGCAGTTTAAGTACGGGACAGGGGCTGAACGAGCAGTACTTC. Translated: CASSLSTGQGLNEQYF.

This clone has a handful of counts. This chain joins TRBV5-1 and TRBJ2-1, with TRBD1 as a possible D gene (6 bases). This CDR3 is built from 16 residues. CDR1 SGHRS and CDR2 YFSETQ come from the germline V gene. With 4 bases removed from V and 5 bases from J, the gap between germline ends came to 19 bases. The CDR3, as DNA: TGCGCCAGCAGCCTCGAACTGACAGGTTACGACAATGAGCAGTTCTTC. This translates into CASSLELTGYDNEQFF.

The chain employs TRBV9 and TRBJ2-5; 10 bases fit TRBD1. V trimming: 0 bases; J trimming: 2 bases; junction bases outside the gene matches: 13. Germline CDR1 reads SGDLS; CDR2 reads YYNGEE. The length of the CDR3 is 19 residues. Written as DNA, the CDR3 is TGTGCCAGCAGCGTAGTCGGGACAGGGGCTTGGAGGGGACAAGAGACCCAGTACTTC. As protein: CASSVVGTGAWRGQETQYF.

The chain links TRBV9 to TRBJ2-5, with 11 bases lining up with TRBD2. The CDR3 is 18 residues long. V lost 2 bases and J lost 2; bases outside the gene matches: 11. Germline assignment: CDR1 SGDLS and CDR2 YYNGEE. The CDR3 DNA reads as TGTGCCAGCAGCGTGGGGGCTAGCGGGAGGTTGGGACAAGAGACCCAGTACTTC. Amino acids: CASSVGASGRLGQETQYF.